The entry that follows covers one TCR beta chain sequence. The method was immunoSEQ multiplex PCR; TCRdb's version includes in-frame clones alone and lacks a portion of them. Altogether 250,000 to 300,000 clones are present, 80% to 90% being singletons, with the ten largest covering 1.5% to 2%. The CDR3 runs 12 residues. V was cut by 7 bases and J by 12 bases, with 18 bases left in between. The sample comes from a study of blood T cell repertoires in COVID-19. About the study: PBMCs, B-cell-depleted T cells, or T cells were the source of the cDNA or gDNA that made up the material.

This sequence was found in a woman between 45 and 60 years old who had recovered from COVID-19. The chain uses TRBV12-3 or TRBV12-4 and TRBJ1-1; D is perhaps TRBD1 (6 bases). The specimen sequenced was PBMCs or T cells enriched from blood (not recorded which). The CDR3 is CASKRNRDASFF. For the CDR3, the DNA is TGTGCCAGCAAAAGAAACAGGGATGCCTCTTTCTTT.